Each of the 10 T cell receptor beta chains below was sequenced from the same sample in a study of breast tumors, draining lymph nodes, adjacent tissues. TCRdb fed the multiplex PCR reads into MiXCR, producing one record per CDR3 protein. The sample consists of fewer than 300,000 distinct CDR3 sequences, approximately 30% of them appearing once. The lymph nodes were axillary draining lymph nodes from breast cancer patients. Sequencing was performed on axillary lymph node tissue. Every receptor here comes from a female donor with breast cancer. Some clones in this sample may be carry-over from other donors' samples.

The chain joins TRBV9 to TRBJ2-3; 10 bases are shared with TRBD2. The CDR3 extends over 13 amino acids. After removal of 7 bases from V and 3 bases from J, the junction contained 2 bases not matched to a gene. Per germline, CDR1 SGDLS and CDR2 YYNGEE. DNA of the CDR3: TGTGCCAGCCAGACTAGCGGGACAGATACGCAGTATTTT. Amino acid sequence: CASQTSGTDTQYF.

This clonotype was seen at least ten times. At one boundary the junction diverges from the germline segment, which might be a read error. V gene TRBV19 combines with J gene TRBJ2-5, with TRBD2 matching 9 bases. The CDR3 is made up of 17 amino acids. The germline V gene encodes CDR1 LNHDA and CDR2 SQIVND (reference sequence). This chain's CDR3 is CASSPGRLAVAQETQSF. The CDR3 DNA sequence: TGTGCCAGTAGTCCCGGGAGACTAGCGGTAGCCCAAGAGACCCAGTCCTTC.

Concerning this clonotype: A much bigger clone sits one base away, suggesting this may be a read error. The final CDR3 position lacks the conserved phenylalanine or tryptophan, pointing to a likely read error. The chain has TRBV20-1 and TRBJ2-1, with 13 bases fitting TRBD2. The CDR3 is made up of 15 amino acids. CDR1 and CDR2 (germline): DFQATT, SNEGSKA (reference sequence). V dropped 3 bases and J dropped 7; count of bases not matched to a gene: 6. This CDR3 is CSARGGTSGINEQFL. CDR3 DNA sequence: TGCAGTGCTAGGGGAGGGACTAGCGGGATAAATGAGCAGTTCCTC.

About this clonotype itself: Given a much more abundant clone one base away, this may be a read error. The gene calls are TRBV20-1 and TRBJ1-2, with TRBD1 matching 9 bases. Looked up from germline, CDR1 is DFQATT and CDR2 is SNEGSKA (reference sequence). The CDR3 sequence is 17 residues long. V trimming: 6 bases; J trimming: 5 bases; junction bases outside the gene matches: 19. CDR3 protein: CSAPNLPGTGNTYGYTF. CDR3 in DNA: TGCAGTGCCCCGAACCTCCCAGGGACAGGGAATACGTATGGCTACACCTTC.

This clonotype was found many times. This chain joins TRBV29-1 and TRBJ1-2; 7 bases are a match to TRBD1. This CDR3 has 14 amino acids. Germline assignment: CDR1 SQVTM and CDR2 ANQGSEA. V lost 3 bases, J lost 6 bases, and 10 bases stayed unmatched. CDR3 nucleotides: TGCAGCGTTGATTTTACGACAGGGCGGGATGGCTACACCTTC. Its translation is CSVDFTTGRDGYTF.

This clonotype has ten or more counts. The chain couples TRBV6-1 to TRBJ2-3; 7 nucleotides align to TRBD2. The CDR3 is 15 residues long. V shed 6 bases, J shed 0 bases, and the junction held 6 bases outside the gene matches. CDR1 and CDR2 from the germline V gene are MNHNS and SASEGT. The CDR3 reads CASRKWGGSTDTQYF. The CDR3 DNA is TGTGCCAGCAGGAAGTGGGGGGGAAGCACAGATACGCAGTATTTT.

The sample holds many counts of this clonotype. A read error is possible here, since a much larger clone lies one base away. The chain joins TRBV11-2 to TRBJ2-5, with 11 bases lining up with TRBD2. The CDR3 is 15 amino acids. Germline V gives CDR1 SGHAT, CDR2 FQNNGV. V shed 7 bases and J 1 base; nucleotides not matched to a gene: 5. CDR3 in DNA: TGTGCCAGCACCAGACTAGCGGGGCCCCAAGAGACCCAGTACTTC. Its translation: CASTRLAGPQETQYF.

This clonotype was seen many times. The chain combines TRBV29-1 with TRBJ2-5; 10 bases map to TRBD2. CDR1 and CDR2 (germline): SQVTM, ANQGSEA. The CDR3 spans 19 residues. After removal of 2 bases from V and 5 bases from J, the junction contained 20 bases not matched to a gene. CDR3 coding DNA: TGCAGCGTTGAAAAGAGGCCTGGGGGACCGGGACTAGCGAGGGAGACCCAGTACTTC. This gives the protein CSVEKRPGGPGLARETQYF.

This clonotype was detected ten times or more. The rearrangement links TRBV20-1 to TRBJ2-3, with a weak D call TRBD2 (7 bases). CDR1 is DFQATT and CDR2 is SNEGSKA in the germline V gene (reference sequence). The V end lost 6 bases, the J end lost 2 bases, and 15 bases lay between the germline ends. The CDR3 runs 14 residues. CDR3 coding DNA: TGCAGTGCAATGGGGGGGGGCAACACAGATACGCAGTATTTT. As protein: CSAMGGGNTDTQYF.

This clonotype occurred many times. The gene calls are TRBV6-6 and TRBJ2-3; possible D gene TRBD2, 5 bases. V was clipped by 5 bases and J by 6 bases, with 9 bases between them. This CDR3 has 12 amino acids. Germline CDR1 reads MNHNY; CDR2 reads SVGAGI (reference sequence). This CDR3 is CASSGLLDTQYF. The DNA for the CDR3 is TGTGCCAGCAGTGGACTTCTTGATACGCAGTATTTT.